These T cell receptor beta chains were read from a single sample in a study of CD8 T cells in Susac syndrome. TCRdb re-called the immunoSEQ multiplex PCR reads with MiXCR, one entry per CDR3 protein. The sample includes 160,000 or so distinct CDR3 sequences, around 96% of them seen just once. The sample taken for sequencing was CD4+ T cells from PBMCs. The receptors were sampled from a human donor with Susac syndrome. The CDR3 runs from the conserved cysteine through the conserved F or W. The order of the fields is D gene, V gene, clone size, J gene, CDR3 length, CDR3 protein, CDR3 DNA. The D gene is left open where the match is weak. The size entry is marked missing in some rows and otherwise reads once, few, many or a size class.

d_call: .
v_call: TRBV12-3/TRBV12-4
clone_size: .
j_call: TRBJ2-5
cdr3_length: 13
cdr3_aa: CASSRLEQETQYF
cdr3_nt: TGTGCCAGCAGCCGACTAGAACAAGAGACCCAGTACTTC

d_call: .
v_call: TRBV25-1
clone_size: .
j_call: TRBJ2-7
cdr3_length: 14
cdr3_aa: CASTDGPPSYEQYF
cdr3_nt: TGTGCCAGCACCGATGGGCCACCTTCCTACGAGCAGTACTTC

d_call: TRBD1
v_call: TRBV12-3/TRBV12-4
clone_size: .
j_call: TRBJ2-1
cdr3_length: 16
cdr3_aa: CASRTKGQGYRNEQFF
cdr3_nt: TGTGCCAGCAGAACGAAGGGACAGGGGTACAGGAATGAGCAGTTCTTC

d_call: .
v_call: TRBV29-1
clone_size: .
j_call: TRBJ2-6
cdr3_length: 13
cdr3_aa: CSVSGTGANVLTF
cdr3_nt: TGCAGCGTTAGCGGGACAGGGGCCAACGTCCTGACTTTC

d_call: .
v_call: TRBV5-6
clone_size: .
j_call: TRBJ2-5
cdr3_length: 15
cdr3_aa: CASSLGSAPRIPQYF
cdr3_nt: TGTGCCAGCAGCTTGGGCTCAGCTCCAAGAATCCCCCAGTACTTC

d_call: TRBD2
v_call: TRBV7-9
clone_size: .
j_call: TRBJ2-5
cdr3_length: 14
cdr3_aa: CASSPRLAIGTQYF
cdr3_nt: TGTGCCAGCAGCCCCCGACTAGCGATCGGGACCCAGTACTTC

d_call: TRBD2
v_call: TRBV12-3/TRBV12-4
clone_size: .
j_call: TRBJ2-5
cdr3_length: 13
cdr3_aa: CASSFAGVETQYF
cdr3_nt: TGTGCCAGCAGTTTTGCGGGGGTGGAGACCCAGTACTTC

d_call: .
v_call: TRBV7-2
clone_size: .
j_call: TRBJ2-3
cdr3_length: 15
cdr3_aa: CASSLFQQGSDTQYF
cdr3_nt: TGTGCCAGCAGCCTATTCCAGCAGGGGAGTGATACGCAGTATTTT

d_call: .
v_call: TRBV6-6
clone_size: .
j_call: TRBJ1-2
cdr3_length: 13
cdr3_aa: CATLKTAKYGYTF
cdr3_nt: TGTGCCACCCTAAAGACAGCAAAATATGGCTACACCTTC

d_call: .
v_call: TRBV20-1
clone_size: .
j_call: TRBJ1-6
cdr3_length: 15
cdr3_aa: CSASPGQTIWSPLHF
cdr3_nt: TGCAGTGCTAGCCCGGGGCAGACGATTTGGTCACCCCTCCACTTT

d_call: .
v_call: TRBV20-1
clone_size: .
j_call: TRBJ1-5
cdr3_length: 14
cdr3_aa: CSVVPLDGNQPQHF
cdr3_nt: TGCAGTGTTGTGCCGCTGGACGGCAATCAGCCCCAGCATTTT

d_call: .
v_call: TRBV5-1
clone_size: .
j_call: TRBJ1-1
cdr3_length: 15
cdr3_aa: CASSVSGSPNTEAFF
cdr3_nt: TGCGCCAGCAGCGTCTCAGGTTCGCCAAACACTGAAGCTTTCTTT

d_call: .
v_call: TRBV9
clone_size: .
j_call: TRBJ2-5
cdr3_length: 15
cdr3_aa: CASSVGVWVEGTQYF
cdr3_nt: TGTGCCAGCAGCGTAGGCGTGTGGGTGGAAGGGACCCAGTACTTC

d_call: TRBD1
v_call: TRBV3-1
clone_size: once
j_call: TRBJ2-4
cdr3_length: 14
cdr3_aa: CASSEDRDANIQYF
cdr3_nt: TGTGCCAGCAGCGAGGACAGGGATGCAAACATTCAGTACTTC

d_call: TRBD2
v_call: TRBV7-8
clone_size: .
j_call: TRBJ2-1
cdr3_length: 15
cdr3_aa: CASSPLAGGPNEQFF
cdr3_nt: TGTGCCAGCAGCCCACTAGCGGGGGGCCCTAATGAGCAGTTCTTC

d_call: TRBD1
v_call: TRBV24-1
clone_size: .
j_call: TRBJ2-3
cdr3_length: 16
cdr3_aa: CATSDFAGQGADTQYF
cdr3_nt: TGTGCCACCAGTGATTTCGCCGGACAGGGCGCAGATACGCAGTATTTT

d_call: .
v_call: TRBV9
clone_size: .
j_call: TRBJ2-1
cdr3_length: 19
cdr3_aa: CASSVDPRSDFSHRNEQFF
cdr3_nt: TGTGCCAGCAGCGTAGATCCCAGATCTGACTTCTCCCACCGCAATGAGCAGTTCTTC

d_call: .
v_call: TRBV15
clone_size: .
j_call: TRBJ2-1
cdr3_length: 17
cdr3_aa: CATSKGQGRRGDNEQFF
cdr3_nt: TGTGCCACCAGCAAAGGACAGGGGAGGCGGGGGGACAATGAGCAGTTCTTC

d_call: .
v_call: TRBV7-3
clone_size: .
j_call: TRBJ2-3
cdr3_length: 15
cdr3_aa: CASSPFGGPADTQYF
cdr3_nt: TGTGCCAGCAGCCCTTTCGGGGGGCCGGCAGATACGCAGTATTTT

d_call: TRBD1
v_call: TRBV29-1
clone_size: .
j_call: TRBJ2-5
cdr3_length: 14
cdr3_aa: CSALRTGSSETQYF
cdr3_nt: TGCAGCGCTCTAAGGACAGGTTCCTCCGAGACCCAGTACTTC

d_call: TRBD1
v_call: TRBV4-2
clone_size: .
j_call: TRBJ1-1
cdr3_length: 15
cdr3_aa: CASSQRGQGNTEAFF
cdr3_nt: TGTGCCAGCAGCCAAAGAGGACAGGGGAACACTGAAGCTTTCTTT

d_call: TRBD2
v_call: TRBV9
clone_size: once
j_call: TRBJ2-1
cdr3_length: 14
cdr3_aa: CASRALAGGDEQFF
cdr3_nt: TGTGCCAGCCGGGCGCTAGCGGGGGGGGATGAGCAGTTCTTC

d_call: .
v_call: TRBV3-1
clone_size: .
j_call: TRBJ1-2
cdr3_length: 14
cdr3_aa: CASSQGSGRYGYTF
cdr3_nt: TGTGCCAGCAGCCAAGGGTCTGGGCGGTATGGCTACACCTTC

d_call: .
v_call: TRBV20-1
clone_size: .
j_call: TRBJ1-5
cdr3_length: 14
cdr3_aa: CSAADRHLNQPQHF
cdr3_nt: TGCAGTGCTGCTGACAGGCACCTTAATCAGCCCCAGCATTTT

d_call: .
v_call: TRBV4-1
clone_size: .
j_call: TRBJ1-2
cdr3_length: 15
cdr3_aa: CASSSNSGPNYGYTF
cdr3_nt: TGCGCCAGCAGCTCAAACTCTGGGCCCAACTATGGCTACACCTTC

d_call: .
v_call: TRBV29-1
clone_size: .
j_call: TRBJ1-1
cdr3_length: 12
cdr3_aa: CSCSQGDTEAFF
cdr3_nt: TGCAGTTGCAGCCAGGGAGACACTGAAGCTTTCTTT

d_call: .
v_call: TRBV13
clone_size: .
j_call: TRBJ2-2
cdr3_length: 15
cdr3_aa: CASSLNHGVTGELFF
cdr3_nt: TGTGCCAGCAGCCTCAACCATGGGGTCACCGGGGAGCTGTTTTTT

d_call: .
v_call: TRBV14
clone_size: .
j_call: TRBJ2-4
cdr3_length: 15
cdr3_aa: CASSQDRQTGNIQYF
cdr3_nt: TGTGCCAGCAGCCAAGATAGGCAGACGGGTAACATTCAGTACTTC

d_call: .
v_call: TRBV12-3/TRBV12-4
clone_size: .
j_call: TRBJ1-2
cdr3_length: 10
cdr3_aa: CASSFGGYTF
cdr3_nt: TGTGCCAGCAGTTTCGGTGGCTACACCTTC

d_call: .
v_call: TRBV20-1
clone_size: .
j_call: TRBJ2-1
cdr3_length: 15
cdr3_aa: CSARAPGLTNNEQFF
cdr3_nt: TGCAGTGCTAGAGCCCCAGGACTTACCAACAATGAGCAGTTCTTC

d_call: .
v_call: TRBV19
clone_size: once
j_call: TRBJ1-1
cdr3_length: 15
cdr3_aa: CASSISLSWGTEAFF
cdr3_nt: TGTGCCAGTAGTATATCCTTGTCCTGGGGCACTGAAGCTTTCTTT

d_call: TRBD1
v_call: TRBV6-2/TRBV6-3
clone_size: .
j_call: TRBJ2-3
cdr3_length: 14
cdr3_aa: CASILGQAQDTQYF
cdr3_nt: TGTGCCAGCATTCTGGGACAGGCCCAAGATACGCAGTATTTT

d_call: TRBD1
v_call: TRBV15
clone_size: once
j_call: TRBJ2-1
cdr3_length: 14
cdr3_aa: CATSAQGARNEQFF
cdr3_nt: TGTGCCACCAGCGCTCAGGGGGCGAGGAATGAGCAGTTCTTC

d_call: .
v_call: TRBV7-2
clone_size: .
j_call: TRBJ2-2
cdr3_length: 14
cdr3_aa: CASSLGTNTGELFF
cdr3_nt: TGTGCCAGCAGCTTAGGCACAAACACCGGGGAGCTGTTTTTT

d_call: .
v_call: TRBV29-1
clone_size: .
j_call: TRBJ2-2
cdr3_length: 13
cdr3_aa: CSGVGLTTGELFF
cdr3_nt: TGCAGCGGAGTGGGCCTAACCACCGGGGAGCTGTTTTTT

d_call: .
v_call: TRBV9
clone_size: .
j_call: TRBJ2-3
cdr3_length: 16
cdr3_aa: CASSVAAGARTDTQYF
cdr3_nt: TGTGCCAGCAGCGTAGCGGCGGGGGCTCGCACAGATACGCAGTATTTT

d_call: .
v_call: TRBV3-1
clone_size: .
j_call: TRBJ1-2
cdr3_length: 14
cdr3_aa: CASSQESAYYGYTF
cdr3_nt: TGTGCCAGCAGCCAAGAGTCAGCTTACTATGGCTACACCTTC

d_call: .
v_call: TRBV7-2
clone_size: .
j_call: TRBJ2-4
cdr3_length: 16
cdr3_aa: CASSFYGGVAKNIQYF
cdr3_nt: TGTGCCAGCAGCTTCTACGGTGGGGTAGCCAAAAACATTCAGTACTTC

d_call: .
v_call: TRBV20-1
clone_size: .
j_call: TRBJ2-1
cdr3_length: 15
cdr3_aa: CSAREVGAAGNEQFF
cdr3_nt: TGCAGTGCTAGGGAAGTCGGGGCGGCGGGAAATGAGCAGTTCTTC

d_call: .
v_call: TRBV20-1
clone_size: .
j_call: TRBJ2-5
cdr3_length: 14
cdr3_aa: CSARAVGQPPTQYF
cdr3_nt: TGCAGTGCTAGAGCTGTAGGCCAGCCCCCAACCCAGTACTTC

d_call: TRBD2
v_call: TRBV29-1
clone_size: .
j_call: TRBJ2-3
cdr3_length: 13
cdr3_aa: CSAEKATGGTQYF
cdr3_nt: TGCAGCGCCGAGAAGGCGACGGGGGGTACGCAGTATTTT